One and the same sample provided the 25 T cell receptor beta chains below, sequenced in a study of cytomegalovirus exposure and HLA in healthy donors. Primers: 60 Vbeta forward and 13 Jbeta reverse. Clones were read by immunoSEQ multiplex PCR, and TCRdb kept only the in-frame ones, dropping some. This sample has approximately 190,000 clones, with roughly 84% found just once. Sequencing was done on a sample of PBMCs. The receptors come from a woman aged 45-65 years in good health and CMV-seropositive.

This clone came up once. This chain joins TRBV6-5 and TRBJ1-2; D gene uncertain. Germline V gene lookup returns CDR1 MNHEY and CDR2 SVGAGI. The CDR3 extends over 15 amino acids. Trimming removed 5 bases from V and 0 bases from J, with 13 bases in between. The CDR3 DNA is TGTGCCAGCAGTAATCCAGACGCGGCTAACTATGGCTACACCTTC. It encodes CASSNPDAANYGYTF.

The CDR3 reads CASSDGGGAIEQFF. CDR3 in DNA: TGCGCCAGCAGTGATGGCGGGGGGGCCATTGAGCAGTTCTTC. This rearrangement joins TRBV10-1 to TRBJ2-1; 9 bases fit TRBD2. The CDR3 is made up of 14 amino acids. Germline-derived CDR1 and CDR2 are WNHNN and SYGVQD (reference sequence). The J segment lost 9 bases and the V segment lost 3 bases, leaving 6 bases of the junction unmatched.

This chain joins TRBV27 and TRBJ1-1; perhaps TRBD1 as D (6 bases). V dropped 7 bases and J dropped 1 base, with 16 bases sitting between them. In germline, CDR1 is MNHEY, CDR2 SMNVEV (reference sequence). This CDR3 comprises 15 residues. CDR3 residues: CASTWPTTGNTEAFF. CDR3 bases: TGTGCCAGCACCTGGCCAACGACAGGGAACACTGAAGCTTTCTTT.

The V gene is TRBV6-1, the J gene TRBJ1-5, with D possibly being TRBD1 (5 bases). This CDR3 spans 14 amino acids. The V end lost 6 bases, the J end lost 3 bases, and 12 bases lay between the germline ends. Germline V gene lookup returns CDR1 MNHNS and CDR2 SASEGT. The CDR3 here is CASSSSGNNQPQHF. As DNA, the CDR3 is TGTGCCAGCAGCTCCTCAGGGAACAATCAGCCCCAGCATTTT.

CDR3 loop: CASRPGQGVSYEQYF. In DNA, the CDR3 is TGTGCCAGCAGGCCGGGACAGGGGGTAAGCTACGAGCAGTACTTC. The J gene is TRBJ2-7, the V gene TRBV6-6, with TRBD1 matching 11 bases. V was clipped by 6 bases and J by 3 bases; unmatched bases: 7. The germline CDR1 and CDR2 sequences are MNHNY and SVGAGI (reference sequence). The CDR3 is 15 residues long.

The V gene is TRBV28, the J gene TRBJ1-4; 7 positions agree with TRBD1. V shed 5 bases and J 5 bases; nucleotides not matched to a gene: 5. CDR3 length equals 14 residues. Germline values: CDR1 MDHEN, CDR2 SYDVKM. As DNA, the CDR3 is TGTGCCAGCAGTATTTGGGACAGAAATGAAAAACTGTTTTTT. The encoded protein is CASSIWDRNEKLFF.

The chain recombines TRBV5-1 with TRBJ1-1; 7 bases match TRBD1. V was pared by 4 bases and J by 4 bases, with 7 bases of the junction left unmatched. The CDR3 runs to 14 residues. Germline V gene data show CDR1 as SGHRS and CDR2 as YFSETQ. The CDR3 nucleotides read TGCGCCAGCAGCCGAACGACAGGGCCCACTGAAGCTTTCTTT. Translating gives CASSRTTGPTEAFF.

This chain joins TRBV5-6 and TRBJ2-1; D unclear. The CDR3 contains 13 residues. V lost 4 bases to trimming and J lost 6 bases, with 11 bases between them. Germline lookup yields CDR1 SGHDT and CDR2 YYEEEE. The CDR3 sequence: CASSLQRSNEQFF. In DNA form, the CDR3 reads TGTGCCAGCAGCCTTCAGAGGTCCAATGAGCAGTTCTTC.

The V call is TRBV6-4, the J call TRBJ2-1; 9 nucleotides agree with TRBD2. CDR3 length: 16 residues. The germline gives CDR1 MRHNA, CDR2 SNTAGT. Trimming removed 3 bases from V and 4 bases from J; junction bases left unmatched: 7. The CDR3 DNA sequence: TGTGCCAGCAGTGATGTATTGCGGGGGGGATACAATGAGCAGTTCTTC. Its protein product is CASSDVLRGGYNEQFF.

This rearrangement joins TRBV21-1 to TRBJ2-2; the table's TRBD2 call for D was not verified on the DNA. TRBV21-1 is a pseudogene. CDR3 length: 16 amino acids. DNA of the CDR3: TGTGCCAGCGCAACGGCGGGGGGGCCCGAGGACAGGGAGCTGTTTTTT. It encodes CASATAGGPEDRELFF.

The chain recombines TRBV7-8 with TRBJ1-5; D gene unclear. Germline V gene data show CDR1 as SGHVS and CDR2 as FQNEAQ. The CDR3 sequence is 14 residues long. Trimming removed 4 bases from V and 7 bases from J, with 14 bases in between. CDR3 nucleotides: TGTGCCAGCAGCTCAATCCCGGGAGGGCAGCCCCAGCATTTT. This encodes CASSSIPGGQPQHF.

V and J are TRBV6-6 and TRBJ2-4; TRBD2 is a possible D gene (6 bases). The germline V and J ends were trimmed by 6 bases and 15 bases, with 12 bases remaining between them. This CDR3 is 10 amino acids long. From germline, CDR1 is MNHNY and CDR2 SVGAGI (reference sequence). CDR3 coding DNA: TGTGCCAGCAGAGGAGGGGAGAGGTACTTC. It translates to CASRGGERYF.

The gene calls are TRBV5-4 and TRBJ1-2; D unresolved. V lost 5 bases and J 4 bases, leaving 12 bases between the germline ends. Germline loops: CDR1 SGHNT, CDR2 YYREEE (reference sequence). The CDR3 is made up of 13 amino acids. The CDR3: CASSFGRSYGYTF. The CDR3 nucleotides are TGTGCCAGCAGTTTCGGGAGAAGCTATGGCTACACCTTC.

The chain recombines TRBV5-1 with TRBJ1-4, with 8 bases lining up with TRBD1. CDR1 and CDR2 from the germline V gene are SGHRS and YFSETQ. The CDR3 has 15 residues. With 5 bases clipped from V and 3 bases from J, the junction kept 6 bases outside the gene matches. Here the CDR3 reads CASSSSGGSNEKLFF. CDR3 coding DNA: TGCGCCAGCAGTTCCTCAGGGGGCTCTAATGAAAAACTGTTTTTT. Variable domain in full (rest from reference TRBV5-1 and TRBJ1-4): KAGVTQTPRYLIKTRGQQVTLSCSPISGHRSVSWYQQTPGQGLQFLFEYFSETQRNKGNFPGRFSGRQFSNSRSEMNVSTLELGDSALYLCASSSSGGSNEKLFFGSGTQLSVL.

This CDR3 reads CSVTGSDYEQYF. CDR3 DNA: TGCAGCGTTACGGGGAGCGACTACGAGCAGTACTTC. The gene calls are TRBV29-1 and TRBJ2-7; D possibly corresponds to TRBD2 (5 bases). With 5 bases removed from V and 3 bases from J, the gap between germline ends came to 11 bases. CDR1 and CDR2 from the germline V gene are SQVTM and ANQGSEA. The CDR3 covers 12 residues.

The chain carries TRBV7-9 and TRBJ2-5; D not certain. Germline V gives CDR1 SEHNR, CDR2 FQNEAQ (reference sequence). The V end lost 7 bases, the J end lost 2 bases, and 11 bases lay between the germline ends. This CDR3 spans 13 amino acids. The CDR3 coding sequence is TGTGCCAGCACCCCGAGAGCGCAAGAGACCCAGTACTTC. Protein product: CASTPRAQETQYF.

The chain couples TRBV27 to TRBJ2-1, with TRBD2 matching over 9 bases. Germline trimming cut 3 bases from V and 12 bases from J; bases unmatched to any gene: 9. Germline V gives CDR1 MNHEY, CDR2 SMNVEV (reference sequence). The CDR3 totals 14 residues. CDR3 in DNA: TGTGCCAGCAGTTTTACGGGACTAGCCCAACGGCAGTTCTTC. The encoded protein is CASSFTGLAQRQFF.

In this sample, this clone turned up a few times. The chain has TRBV5-1 and TRBJ2-6; the D is unclear. Germline CDR1 SGHRS, CDR2 YFSETQ. The CDR3 consists of 16 residues. V lost 0 bases and J lost 3, with 10 bases in between. In nucleotides, the CDR3 is TGCGCCAGCAGCTTGGGGGCTGGTTATGGGGCCAACGTCCTGACTTTC. This gives the protein CASSLGAGYGANVLTF.

This sequence joins TRBV11-3 and TRBJ2-1; the match to TRBD2 covers 9 bases. Germline V gene sequence: CDR1 SGHNT, CDR2 YENEEA. The junction had 5 bases not matched to a gene; V was cut back by 0 bases and J by 8 bases. CDR3 size: 15 residues. CDR3 sequence reads: CASSLEAGGQDEQFF. CDR3 coding DNA: TGTGCCAGCAGCTTAGAGGCGGGGGGGCAGGATGAGCAGTTCTTC.

This chain joins TRBV7-2 and TRBJ1-1, with D perhaps TRBD1 (5 bases). The CDR3 is 12 amino acids. Trimming stripped 10 bases from V and 5 bases from J, with 14 bases between. CDR1 and CDR2 from the germline V gene are SGHTA and FQGNSA. The CDR3 loop reads CAKIVGVTEAFF. In DNA form, the CDR3 reads TGTGCCAAAATAGTAGGGGTGACTGAAGCTTTCTTT.

The chain is built from TRBV9 and TRBJ2-5, with TRBD2 identical over 9 bases. V dropped 1 base and J dropped 0; count of bases not matched to a gene: 10. CDR3 length: 18 residues. Per the germline V gene, CDR1 is SGDLS and CDR2 is YYNGEE. This chain's CDR3 is CASSVSTSGNPDQETQYF. CDR3 coding DNA: TGTGCCAGCAGCGTATCGACTAGCGGCAACCCCGACCAAGAGACCCAGTACTTC.

The rearrangement links TRBV29-1 to TRBJ2-7; TRBD1 aligns across 10 bases. The CDR3 length is 16 residues. Germline values: CDR1 SQVTM, CDR2 ANQGSEA. Trimming removed 1 base from V and 4 bases from J; junction bases left unmatched: 10. In DNA form, the CDR3 reads TGCAGCGTTGAAGTAACAGGACAGGGGGTTTTATACGAGCAGTACTTC. This translates into CSVEVTGQGVLYEQYF.

The rearrangement uses TRBV7-3 and TRBJ2-1; 8 bases fit TRBD2. V lost 1 base, J lost 5 bases, and 7 bases stayed unmatched. The CDR3 spans 16 residues. CDR1 SGHTA and CDR2 FQGTGA come from the germline V gene. CDR3 nucleotides: TGTGCCAGCAGCTTAATCGGGGGGGCATTAGACAATGAGCAGTTCTTC. As protein: CASSLIGGALDNEQFF.

The chain couples TRBV4-3 to TRBJ2-1, with 9 bases that match TRBD1. The germline CDR1 and CDR2 sequences are LGHNA and YSLEER. CDR3 size: 15 residues. After removal of 1 base from V and 10 bases from J, the junction contained 8 bases not matched to a gene. The CDR3 spells CASSQGDRAAVEQFF. As DNA, the CDR3 is TGCGCCAGCAGCCAAGGGGACAGGGCGGCGGTGGAGCAGTTCTTC.

The chain carries TRBV19 and TRBJ2-4, with 10 positions matching TRBD1. The CDR3 is made up of 19 amino acids. Germline V gene data show CDR1 as LNHDA and CDR2 as SQIVND (reference sequence). With 5 bases clipped from V and 0 bases from J, the junction kept 13 bases outside the gene matches. CDR3 amino acids: CASSPRTGGSLLAKNIQYF. The CDR3 region has the DNA TGTGCCAGTAGTCCGAGGACAGGGGGATCCCTTCTAGCCAAAAACATTCAGTACTTC.